These 31 T cell receptor beta chains came from one sample sequenced in a study of blood T cell repertoires in COVID-19. Clones were read by immunoSEQ multiplex PCR, and TCRdb kept only the in-frame ones, dropping some. The sample contains some 110,000 clones, approximately 88% of which appear only once. Sequencing used peripheral blood. The receptors originated from a human donor in a cohort sampled during active COVID-19.

The rearrangement uses TRBV11-3 and TRBJ2-2; D may be TRBD1 (8 bases). Looked up from germline, CDR1 is SGHNT and CDR2 is YENEEA. The V end lost 4 bases, the J end lost 3 bases, and 15 bases lay between the germline ends. This CDR3 has 16 amino acids. Here the CDR3 reads CASSSRQGRDTGELFF. In DNA form, the CDR3 reads TGTGCCAGCAGCTCTCGACAGGGGAGGGACACCGGGGAGCTGTTTTTT.

The chain has TRBV7-8 and TRBJ1-5; the D is unclear. In germline, CDR1 is SGHVS, CDR2 FQNEAQ. V lost 0 bases and J 4 bases, leaving 7 bases between the germline ends. The CDR3 spans 14 residues. CDR3 sequence: CASSLASENQPQHF. In nucleotides, the CDR3 is TGTGCCAGCAGCTTAGCCAGCGAGAATCAGCCCCAGCATTTT.

The J gene is TRBJ2-7, the V gene TRBV7-2; TRBD1 aligns across 7 bases. The CDR3 is 14 residues long. The germline V gene encodes CDR1 SGHTA and CDR2 FQGNSA. With V trimmed by 5 bases and J by 5 bases, 9 bases remained unmatched. The CDR3 protein is CASSLKGQGDEQYF. The CDR3 DNA reads TGTGCCAGCAGCCTCAAGGGTCAGGGGGACGAGCAGTACTTC.

About this clone: This same CDR3 is encoded by further DNA sequences in the sample. The chain links TRBV5-3 to TRBJ1-2; 8 nucleotides line up with TRBD1. TRBV5-3 is an open reading frame whose function is uncertain. With 10 bases clipped from V and 6 bases from J, the junction kept 17 bases outside the gene matches. The CDR3 consists of 15 residues. CDR3 residues: CAPLGQGRIGNGYTF. The CDR3 nucleotides read TGTGCCCCTCTAGGACAGGGCCGCATAGGGAATGGCTACACCTTC.

This chain uses TRBV4-1 with TRBJ2-1, with unresolved D. Germline values: CDR1 MGHRA, CDR2 YSYEKL. The CDR3 is made up of 13 amino acids. V was shortened by 0 bases and J by 7 bases, with 7 bases between the two germline ends. The DNA of the CDR3 is TGCGCCAGCAGCCAAGACTTGAGGAATGAGCAGTTCTTC. Its translation: CASSQDLRNEQFF.

The count of this clone is one. The rearrangement links TRBV6-9 to TRBJ2-6; the D gene is possibly TRBD1 (6 bases). The V end lost 4 bases, the J end lost 1 base, and 14 bases lay between the germline ends. This CDR3 has 17 amino acids. The germline CDR1 and CDR2 sequences are MNHGY and SVAAGI. This chain's CDR3 is CASSCPQGRSGANVLTF. CDR3 nucleotides: TGTGCCAGCAGTTGTCCACAGGGACGGTCTGGGGCCAACGTCCTGACTTTC.

V gene TRBV7-9 combines with J gene TRBJ2-5; 8 nucleotides match TRBD2. The V segment lost 5 bases and the J segment 4 bases; nucleotides outside the gene matches: 12. The CDR3 loop spans 16 amino acids. The V gene's germline CDR1 is SEHNR and CDR2 FQNEAQ (reference sequence). CDR3 in DNA: TGTGCCAGCAGCCCTGTGGGCGGGGGGCACGGAGAGACCCAGTACTTC. Protein: CASSPVGGGHGETQYF.

V is TRBV5-1 and J is TRBJ2-1, with TRBD2 matching 8 bases. CDR3 size: 15 residues. Per germline, CDR1 SGHRS and CDR2 YFSETQ. The V segment lost 6 bases and the J segment 0 bases; nucleotides outside the gene matches: 5. CDR3 in amino acids: CASTREGSSYNEQFF. In DNA form, the CDR3 reads TGCGCCAGCACACGGGAGGGGAGCTCCTACAATGAGCAGTTCTTC.

The chain has TRBV3-1 (or the pseudogene TRBV3-2) and TRBJ1-1; D may be TRBD1 (6 bases). The CDR3 has 14 residues. The V end was cut by 2 bases, the J end by 0 bases, with 7 bases between. Germline CDR1 and CDR2: LGHDT and YNNKEL (reference sequence). Written as DNA, the CDR3 is TGTGCCAGCAGCCAACGGACAGTGAACACTGAAGCTTTCTTT. Translated: CASSQRTVNTEAFF.

The chain is built from TRBV7-8 and TRBJ1-5; the D gene is possibly TRBD1 (6 bases). This CDR3 has 14 amino acids. In germline, CDR1 is SGHVS, CDR2 FQNEAQ. The V end lost 5 bases, the J end lost 4 bases, and 12 bases lay between the germline ends. The CDR3 reads CASSRDRFNQPQHF. The CDR3 coding sequence is TGTGCCAGCAGCCGAGACAGGTTTAATCAGCCCCAGCATTTT.

This sequence joins TRBV5-1 and TRBJ1-5; maybe TRBD1 (6 bases). Trimming left V 0 bases short and J 9 bases short, with 10 bases between. The CDR3 spans 13 residues. Germline loops: CDR1 SGHRS, CDR2 YFSETQ. The CDR3 loop reads CASSLDTGMPQHF. The CDR3 DNA reads as TGCGCCAGCAGCTTGGATACAGGGATGCCCCAGCATTTT.

The V and J genes are TRBV6-5 and TRBJ1-5; D is undetermined. The V and J ends lost 5 bases and 9 bases respectively, with 20 bases between them. The CDR3 length is 15 residues. Germline V lookup: CDR1 MNHEY, CDR2 SVGAGI. The CDR3 region is CASSIISAGGGPQHF. The CDR3 nucleotides read TGTGCCAGCAGTATTATATCGGCAGGAGGTGGGCCCCAGCATTTT.

This clone was seen a single time. This chain joins TRBV6-4 and TRBJ2-3; TRBD2 matches 8 bases. The CDR3 loop spans 15 amino acids. Germline V gives CDR1 MRHNA, CDR2 SNTAGT. J was trimmed by 4 bases and V by 7 bases; bases with no gene match: 10. CDR3 in amino acids: CASIPAGGGADTQYF. The CDR3 coding sequence is TGTGCCAGCATTCCGGCGGGGGGTGGGGCAGATACGCAGTATTTT.

The chain uses TRBV3-1 (or the pseudogene TRBV3-2) and TRBJ1-1; D call uncertain. Trimming took off 3 bases at V and 3 bases at J, with 11 bases between the two ends. The CDR3 covers 14 residues. Germline assignment: CDR1 LGHDT and CDR2 YNNKEL (reference sequence). The CDR3 sequence: CASSQVSGDTEAFF. CDR3 coding DNA: TGTGCCAGCAGCCAGGTCAGCGGGGACACTGAAGCTTTCTTT.

The rearrangement links TRBV4-2 to TRBJ2-2; TRBD2 matches 7 bases. V shed 3 bases, J shed 5 bases, and the junction held 9 bases outside the gene matches. The CDR3 has 16 residues. Per germline, CDR1 LGHNA and CDR2 YNFKEQ. The CDR3 DNA sequence: TGTGCCAGCAGCCATGATAGGGAACTAGCGACCGGGGAGCTGTTTTTT. Translating gives CASSHDRELATGELFF.

This clone appeared a single time. The chain has TRBV5-1 and TRBJ2-2, with 7 bases aligning to TRBD1. With 2 bases clipped from V and 4 bases from J, the junction kept 5 bases outside the gene matches. CDR3 size: 15 residues. Germline V CDR1 and CDR2: SGHRS, YFSETQ. The CDR3 here is CASSFTGAGTGELFF. The CDR3 region has the DNA TGCGCCAGCAGCTTTACAGGGGCCGGCACCGGGGAGCTGTTTTTT.

The genes are TRBV28 and TRBJ1-6; 7 bases are shared with TRBD1. The CDR3 covers 15 residues. J gave up 11 bases and V 2 bases, and 9 bases lay outside the gene matches. Germline CDR1 reads MDHEN; CDR2 reads SYDVKM. CDR3: CASSLAGQVVTPLHF. CDR3 coding DNA: TGTGCCAGCAGTTTAGCCGGACAGGTTGTCACACCCCTCCACTTT. Supplemented by reference TRBV28 and TRBJ1-6, the full variable domain reads DVKVTQSSRYLVKRTGEKVFLECVQDMDHENMFWYRQDPGLGLRLIYFSYDVKMKEKGDIPEGYSVSREKKERFSLILESASTNQTSMYLCASSLAGQVVTPLHFGNGTRLTVT.

The gene calls are TRBV15 and TRBJ2-3; 9 bases are a match to TRBD1. The length of the CDR3 is 19 residues. Looked up from germline, CDR1 is LNHNV and CDR2 is YYDKDF (reference sequence). J lost 4 bases, V lost 1 base, and 15 bases had no gene match. The CDR3 DNA follows: TGTGCCACCAGCAGAGGACGCCGGGGACAGGGCAGTCTAGCAGATACGCAGTATTTT. Residues: CATSRGRRGQGSLADTQYF.

This sequence joins TRBV4-2 and TRBJ2-3, with 9 nucleotides matching TRBD2. This CDR3 spans 18 amino acids. V lost 3 bases and J lost 2; bases outside the gene matches: 12. The germline V gene has CDR1 LGHNA and CDR2 YNFKEQ. The CDR3: CASSHWIAGEGDTDTQYF. The CDR3, as DNA: TGTGCCAGCAGCCATTGGATAGCGGGGGAGGGTGACACAGATACGCAGTATTTT.

J is TRBJ1-1 and V is TRBV10-3; tentatively, D is TRBD1 (6 bases). Trimming cost V 1 base and J 4 bases, with 16 bases left between them. This CDR3 region has 16 residues. Per germline, CDR1 ENHRY and CDR2 SYGVKD. DNA of the CDR3: TGTGCCATCAGTGAGTTTGATACAGGGCGTCCCACTGAAGCTTTCTTT. Translated: CAISEFDTGRPTEAFF.

The V gene is TRBV5-1, the J gene TRBJ1-4, with 8 nucleotides matching TRBD1. J gave up 3 bases and V 1 base, and 2 bases lay outside the gene matches. Germline V gene sequence: CDR1 SGHRS, CDR2 YFSETQ. This CDR3 contains 15 residues. This CDR3 reads CASSLQGAPNEKLFF. CDR3 DNA: TGCGCCAGCAGCTTGCAGGGGGCGCCTAATGAAAAACTGTTTTTT.

The chain combines TRBV6-6 with TRBJ2-7; TRBD2 might be the D (6 bases). Trimming removed 10 bases at V and 5 bases at J, with 18 bases between. The germline CDR1 and CDR2 sequences are MNHNY and SVGAGI (reference sequence). The CDR3 has 13 amino acids. The CDR3 is CATDPDGSDEQYF. CDR3 DNA: TGTGCCACCGACCCGGACGGGAGTGACGAGCAGTACTTC.

The chain recombines TRBV5-1 with TRBJ2-3, with D possibly being TRBD1 (6 bases). The CDR3 sequence is 14 residues long. Germline V lookup: CDR1 SGHRS, CDR2 YFSETQ. The ends were cut back, 7 bases at V and 3 bases at J, with 15 bases in the middle. The CDR3 coding sequence is TGCGCCAGCGGAGCCACAGGGTTAACAGATACGCAGTATTTT. It encodes CASGATGLTDTQYF.

The rearrangement uses TRBV15 and TRBJ1-1, with D perhaps TRBD1 (6 bases). Germline V gene data show CDR1 as LNHNV and CDR2 as YYDKDF (reference sequence). This CDR3 spans 15 amino acids. Trimming removed 9 bases at V and 0 bases at J, with 17 bases between. In nucleotides, the CDR3 is TGTGCCACAAGTGCCGGGACACCCATGAACACTGAAGCTTTCTTT. Translation gives CATSAGTPMNTEAFF.

The chain recombines TRBV5-4 with TRBJ2-2; 11 nucleotides line up with TRBD2. The CDR3 loop spans 15 amino acids. Germline V gene sequence: CDR1 SGHNT, CDR2 YYREEE (reference sequence). After removal of 1 base from V and 7 bases from J, the junction contained 3 bases not matched to a gene. The CDR3 is CASSLPLAGGGELFF. CDR3 DNA sequence: TGTGCCAGCAGCTTGCCTCTAGCGGGGGGCGGGGAGCTGTTTTTT.

The rearrangement uses TRBV10-3 and TRBJ2-7; 11 positions match TRBD2. The V gene end was trimmed by 2 bases and the J gene end by 1 base; junction bases not matched to a gene: 4. The CDR3 is made up of 16 amino acids. The germline gives CDR1 ENHRY, CDR2 SYGVKD. CDR3 nucleotide sequence: TGTGCCATCAGTGAGATAGCGGGAGGGGGGTCCTACGAGCAGTACTTC. It codes for CAISEIAGGGSYEQYF.

The rearrangement joins TRBV10-1 to TRBJ2-3, with TRBD2 as a possible D gene (6 bases). The CDR3 sequence is 18 residues long. Germline V gene lookup returns CDR1 WNHNN and CDR2 SYGVQD (reference sequence). V was shortened by 7 bases and J by 0 bases, with 23 bases between the two germline ends. In DNA, the CDR3 is TGCGCCAGCACCCGGGGGAAAGAGGGCCACTCTAGCACAGATACGCAGTATTTT. It encodes CASTRGKEGHSSTDTQYF.

V is TRBV18 and J is TRBJ1-5; TRBD1 matches 9 bases. The CDR3 contains 16 residues. The V segment lost 0 bases and the J segment 7 bases; nucleotides outside the gene matches: 7. Germline V gene lookup returns CDR1 KGHSH and CDR2 LQKENI. The CDR3 is CASSPPGTGREQPQHF. The DNA of the CDR3 is TGTGCCAGCTCACCACCCGGGACAGGGAGAGAGCAGCCCCAGCATTTT.

A remark on this clone: This specimen includes other DNA sequences encoding the same CDR3. The J gene is TRBJ2-3, the V gene TRBV18; D unresolved. In germline, CDR1 is KGHSH, CDR2 LQKENI. The CDR3 sequence is 13 residues long. V lost 6 bases and J 0 bases, leaving 7 bases between the germline ends. This chain's CDR3 is CASSPPSTDTQYF. CDR3 DNA: TGTGCCAGCTCTCCCCCTAGCACAGATACGCAGTATTTT.

CDR3 coding DNA: TGTGCCAGCAGCCAAAAACTAGCGGGGGGGCAGTACAATGAGCAGTTCTTC. Protein sequence: CASSQKLAGGQYNEQFF. The J gene is TRBJ2-1, the V gene TRBV3-1 (or the pseudogene TRBV3-2); 13 bases align to TRBD2. The germline V gene encodes CDR1 LGHDT and CDR2 YNNKEL (reference sequence). The CDR3 runs to 17 residues. Trimming took 2 bases from V and 4 from J; bases not matched to a gene: 5.

This clone was observed a handful of times. The chain uses TRBV7-2 and TRBJ2-5, with 8 bases that match TRBD2. The CDR3 has 16 residues. Germline V gene data show CDR1 as SGHTA and CDR2 as FQGNSA. Trimming at V came to 3 bases and at J to 1 base, leaving 7 bases not matched to a gene. The CDR3 DNA sequence: TGTGCCAGCAGCTTGCGAGGCGGGAGGCTCCAAGAGACCCAGTACTTC. Translated: CASSLRGGRLQETQYF.